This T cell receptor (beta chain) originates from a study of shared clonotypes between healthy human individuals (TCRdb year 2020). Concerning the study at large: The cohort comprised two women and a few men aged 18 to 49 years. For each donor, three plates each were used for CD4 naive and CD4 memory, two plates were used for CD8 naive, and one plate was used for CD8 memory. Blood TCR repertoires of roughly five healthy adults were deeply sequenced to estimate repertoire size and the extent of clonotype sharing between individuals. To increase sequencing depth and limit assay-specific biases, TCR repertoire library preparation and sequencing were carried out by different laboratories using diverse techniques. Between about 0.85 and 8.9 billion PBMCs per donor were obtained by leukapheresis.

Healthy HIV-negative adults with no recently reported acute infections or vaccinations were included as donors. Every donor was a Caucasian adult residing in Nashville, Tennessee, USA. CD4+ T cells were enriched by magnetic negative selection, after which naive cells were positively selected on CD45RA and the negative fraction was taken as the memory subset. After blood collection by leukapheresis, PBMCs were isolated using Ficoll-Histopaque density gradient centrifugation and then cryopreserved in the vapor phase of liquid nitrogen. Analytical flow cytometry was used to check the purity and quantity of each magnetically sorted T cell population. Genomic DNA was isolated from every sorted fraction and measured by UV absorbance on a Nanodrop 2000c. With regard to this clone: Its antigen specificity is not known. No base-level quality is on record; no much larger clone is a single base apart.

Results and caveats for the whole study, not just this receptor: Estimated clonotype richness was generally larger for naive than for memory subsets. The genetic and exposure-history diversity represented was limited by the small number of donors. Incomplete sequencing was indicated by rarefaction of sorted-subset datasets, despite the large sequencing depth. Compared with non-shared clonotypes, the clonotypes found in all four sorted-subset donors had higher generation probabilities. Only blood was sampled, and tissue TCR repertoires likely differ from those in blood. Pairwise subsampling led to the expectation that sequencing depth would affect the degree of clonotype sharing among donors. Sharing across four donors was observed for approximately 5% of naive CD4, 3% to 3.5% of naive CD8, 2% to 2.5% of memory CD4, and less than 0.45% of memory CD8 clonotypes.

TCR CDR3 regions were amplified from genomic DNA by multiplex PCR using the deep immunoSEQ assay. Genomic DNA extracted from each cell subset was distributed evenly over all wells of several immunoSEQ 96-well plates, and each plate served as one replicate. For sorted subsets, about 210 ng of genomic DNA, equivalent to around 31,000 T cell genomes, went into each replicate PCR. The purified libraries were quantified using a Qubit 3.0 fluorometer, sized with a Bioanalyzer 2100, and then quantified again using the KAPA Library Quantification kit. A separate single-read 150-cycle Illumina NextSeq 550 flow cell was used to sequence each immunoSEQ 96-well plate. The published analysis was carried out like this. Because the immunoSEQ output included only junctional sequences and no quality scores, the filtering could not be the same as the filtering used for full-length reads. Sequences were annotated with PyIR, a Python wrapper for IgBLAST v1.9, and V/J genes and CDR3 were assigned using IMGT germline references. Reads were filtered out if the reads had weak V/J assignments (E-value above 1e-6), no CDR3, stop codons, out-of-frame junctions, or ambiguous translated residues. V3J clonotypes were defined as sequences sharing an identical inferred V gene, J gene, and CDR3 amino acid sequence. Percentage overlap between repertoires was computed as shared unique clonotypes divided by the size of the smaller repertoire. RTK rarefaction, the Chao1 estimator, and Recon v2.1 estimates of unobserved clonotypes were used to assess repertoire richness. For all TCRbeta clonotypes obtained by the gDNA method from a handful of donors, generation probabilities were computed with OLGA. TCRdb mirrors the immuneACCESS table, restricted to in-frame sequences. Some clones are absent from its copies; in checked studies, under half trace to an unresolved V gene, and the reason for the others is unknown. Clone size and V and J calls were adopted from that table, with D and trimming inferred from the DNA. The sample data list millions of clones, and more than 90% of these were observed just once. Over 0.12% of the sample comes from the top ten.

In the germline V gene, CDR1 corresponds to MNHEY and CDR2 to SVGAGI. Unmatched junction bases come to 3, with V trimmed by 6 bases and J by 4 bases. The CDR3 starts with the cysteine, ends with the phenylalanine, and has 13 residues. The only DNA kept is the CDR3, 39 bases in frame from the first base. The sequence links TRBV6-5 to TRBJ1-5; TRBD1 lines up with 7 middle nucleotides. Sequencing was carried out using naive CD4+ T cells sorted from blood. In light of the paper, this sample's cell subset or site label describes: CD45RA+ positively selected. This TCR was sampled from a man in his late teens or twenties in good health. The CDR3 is CASRTGLNQPQHF. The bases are TGTGCCAGCAGGACAGGGCTGAATCAGCCCCAGCATTTT.